A selection of T cell receptor beta chains follows, all from one sample in a study of cytomegalovirus exposure and HLA in healthy donors. Sequenced by immunoSEQ multiplex PCR; TCRdb stores in-frame clones only, minus some. This table has some 100,000 clones, around 70% appearing once. Sequencing was performed on PBMCs. These receptors all come from a woman in her forties or fifties in good health and CMV-seropositive. Both conserved end residues are part of each CDR3. The D gene is left open where the match is weak. Clone size is given for some rows only: seen once, a few or many times, or a class if the clone is expanded.

J gene	V gene	CDR3 length	clone size	D gene	CDR3 DNA	CDR3 protein
TRBJ2-7	TRBV12-5	16	-	TRBD1	TGTGCTAGTGGTTTTCCCGATCGACAGGGGGCCTACGAGCAGTACTTC	CASGFPDRQGAYEQYF
TRBJ2-7	TRBV30	17	few	TRBD2	TGTGCCTGGAGTAAGCGGGGGGCGAACAGCCGGAGTTACGAGCAGTACTTC	CAWSKRGANSRSYEQYF
TRBJ2-7	TRBV28	14	-	TRBD1	TGTGCCAGCAGGCGGACAGGAAGGTTTAACGAGCAGTACTTC	CASRRTGRFNEQYF
TRBJ2-5	TRBV6-4	17	few	-	TGTGCCAGCATCACAACCGACAGGAGTTGTGTCGTTGAGACCCAGTACTTC	CASITTDRSCVVETQYF
TRBJ2-7	TRBV5-1	14	once	-	TGCGCCAGCAGCTTGCAGTCCTTTACCTACGAGCAGTACTTC	CASSLQSFTYEQYF
TRBJ1-2	TRBV6-5	14	-	-	TGTGCCAGCAGTTACAACCAACAGGGAGATGGCTACACCTTC	CASSYNQQGDGYTF
TRBJ2-1	TRBV28	14	-	TRBD2	TGTGCCAGTGATAGCGGGAGGGGCTACAATGAGCAGTTCTTC	CASDSGRGYNEQFF
TRBJ2-7	TRBV28	15	-	TRBD2	TGTGCCAGCAGTCCGATGCAGGGACTAGCGGGCGAGCAGTACTTC	CASSPMQGLAGEQYF
TRBJ1-4	TRBV21-1	13	-	-	TGTGCCAGCAGCAAAAGGGGTGGGGAAAAACTGTTTTTT	CASSKRGGEKLFF
TRBJ1-1	TRBV10-3	14	-	-	TGTGCCATCAGTGTCAAGGGAGGCAGCACTGAAGCTTTCTTT	CAISVKGGSTEAFF
TRBJ1-1	TRBV7-2	15	-	-	TGTGCCAGCAGCCATGGCGGCGGGGGACCACATGAAGCTTTCTTT	CASSHGGGGPHEAFF
TRBJ1-6	TRBV21-1	14	-	-	TGTGCCAGCAGGGAGGCAAATAATAATTCACCCCTCCACTTT	CASREANNNSPLHF
TRBJ1-1	TRBV28	12	-	-	TGTGCCAGCAGTTCCCCTATATCTGAAGCTTTCTTT	CASSSPISEAFF
TRBJ2-2	TRBV5-4	15	-	TRBD1	TGTGCCAGCAGCCAAGGACAGGGGTCAAGGGGGGAGCTGTTTTTT	CASSQGQGSRGELFF
TRBJ2-1	TRBV18	14	-	TRBD1	TGTGCCAGCTCACCAAGAGGACAGGGCAATGAGCAGTTCTTC	CASSPRGQGNEQFF
TRBJ2-3	TRBV19	15	-	TRBD2	TGTGCCAGTAGTATCGCTAGCGGGAGTATAGATACGCAGTATTTT	CASSIASGSIDTQYF
TRBJ2-7	TRBV2	15	-	-	TGTGCCAGCAGTGAAGAGCCCACGCCCCGTTACGAGCAGTACTTC	CASSEEPTPRYEQYF
TRBJ1-1	TRBV28	13	-	-	TGTGCCAGCAGTTTGCAGGGCCCCACTGAAGCTTTCTTT	CASSLQGPTEAFF
TRBJ2-7	TRBV7-9	16	-	TRBD2	TGTGCCAGCAGCTTATACGTGGCTAGCGGGGTTAGAGAGCAGTACTTC	CASSLYVASGVREQYF
TRBJ2-3	TRBV6-1	18	-	TRBD1	TGTGCCAGCAGTGAGCCAGGGACAGTAGATACCCCAACAGATACGCAGTATTTT	CASSEPGTVDTPTDTQYF
TRBJ1-2	TRBV12-5	15	-	-	TGTGCTAGTGGTTTGGCCCACAGGGAAAGCAATGGCTACACCTTC	CASGLAHRESNGYTF
TRBJ1-1	TRBV30	15	-	-	TGTGCCTGGAGTGTCATGGGCTCCTTCGGCACTGAAGCTTTCTTT	CAWSVMGSFGTEAFF
TRBJ2-2	TRBV14	15	-	-	TGTGCCAGCAGCCAAGTCTGGCCGAACACCGGGGAGCTGTTTTTT	CASSQVWPNTGELFF
TRBJ1-4	TRBV27	18	once	TRBD1	TGTGCCAGCAGTTCTTCTCCGGGACAGGGTGCAACTAATGAAAAACTGTTTTTT	CASSSSPGQGATNEKLFF
TRBJ2-1	TRBV5-1	12	-	-	TGCGCCAGCAGATCCTCAGGCGATGAGCAGTTCTTC	CASRSSGDEQFF
TRBJ2-1	TRBV5-6	16	-	TRBD1	TGTGCCAGCAGCTTGGGCACCGGGACAGGCTATATCGAGCAGTTCTTC	CASSLGTGTGYIEQFF
TRBJ2-4	TRBV7-2	17	-	-	TGTGCCAGCAGCTTAAGGGCGGGCTCGCTAGCCAAAAACATTCAGTACTTC	CASSLRAGSLAKNIQYF
TRBJ1-2	TRBV6-4	14	-	-	TGTGCCAGCAGTGACTCGGACACCAACTATGGCTACACCTTC	CASSDSDTNYGYTF
TRBJ2-5	TRBV4-2	19	-	TRBD2	TGTGCCAGCAGCCAAGAAGTGGGGGGGATTTACGGAAGGCAAGAGACCCAGTACTTC	CASSQEVGGIYGRQETQYF
TRBJ2-1	TRBV6-5	15	-	-	TGTGCCAGCAGTTCTGACAGAATTAACTACAATGAGCAGTTCTTC	CASSSDRINYNEQFF
TRBJ2-2	TRBV29-1	15	-	TRBD2	TGCAGCGTCTCCGGGACTAGCGGGAACACCGGGGAGCTGTTTTTT	CSVSGTSGNTGELFF
TRBJ2-1	TRBV11-3	15	-	TRBD2	TGTGCCAGCAGCCCATCTAGCGGGGGGAGGAATGAGCAGTTCTTC	CASSPSSGGRNEQFF
TRBJ2-5	TRBV7-9	16	-	-	TGTGCCAGCAGCTGGGCAGGGTTGGGTCACAGGGAGACCCAGTACTTC	CASSWAGLGHRETQYF
TRBJ2-2	TRBV28	17	once	-	TGTGCCAGCAGTGGAAGTGGAGGGAATGAGTTTCCCGGGGAGCTGTTTTTT	CASSGSGGNEFPGELFF
TRBJ2-5	TRBV30	14	-	-	TGTGCCTGGAGTGTACGTGGGGGGTCGGAGACCCAGTACTTC	CAWSVRGGSETQYF
TRBJ1-2	TRBV10-3	14	-	TRBD1	TGTGCCATCAGGATGGACAGGGGAGACTATGGCTACACCTTC	CAIRMDRGDYGYTF
TRBJ2-5	TRBV28	18	-	TRBD2	TGTGCCAGCAGTTGGGGACTAGCGGGAGTAATGCTTATAGAGACCCAGTACTTC	CASSWGLAGVMLIETQYF
TRBJ1-5	TRBV10-3	16	-	-	TGTGCCATCGCGGGGGGGAACACAATTAGCAATCAGCCCCAGCATTTT	CAIAGGNTISNQPQHF
TRBJ1-1	TRBV28	15	-	-	TGTGCCAGCAGTTTATCTTTCTCAGGGCACACTGAAGCTTTCTTT	CASSLSFSGHTEAFF